This T cell receptor beta chain was recorded in a study of regulatory T cells in long-lasting Graves disease. Whole-study results and caveats: Persistent cases favored TRBV28, TRBJ1-2 and TRBJ2-5.

This CDR3 is built from 12 residues. Germline loops: CDR1 DFQATT, CDR2 SNEGSKA (reference sequence). Arm-PCR with iRepertoire HTBI primers amplified the CDR3 regions for these TCR beta libraries. TCRdb independently ran MiXCR on the multiplex PCR reads; one entry per CDR3 protein. Counted here are roughly 500,000 distinct CDR3 sequences, under 25% occurring once; the ten biggest clones make up over 6%. Time point of the sample: persistent/refractory GD, antithyroid drugs over 5 years with positive TRAb. Extracted PBMC RNA gave rise to the TCR library. The patients were enrolled through endocrinology in Xi'an, China. This clonotype was seen many times. Antigen: not known.

The sequenced sample was peripheral blood mononuclear cells (PBMCs), obtained when the disease was refractory, from a patient treated with antithyroid drugs. The chain links TRBV20-1 to TRBJ2-5, with a tentative D call TRBD1 (5 bases). The clonotype was recovered from a female donor with Graves disease. CDR3 protein: CSPLGQQETQYF. The CDR3 DNA is TGCAGCCCCTTGGGGCAACAAGAGACCCAGTACTTC.